Described below is a single T cell receptor (beta chain) sequence and its context. No antigen is known for it. The sample originates from a study of hypomethylating agent response in myelodysplastic syndrome. Study-level findings and limits: Only roughly 10 patients were analyzed in this small cohort.

Sequencing used immunoSEQ multiplex PCR; TCRdb keeps in-frame clones, though not all of them. The repertoire includes about 7,200 clones, about 88% of them detected once, and more than 15% sits in the top ten. The CDR3 is made up of 15 amino acids. The germline V gene has CDR1 SGHTA and CDR2 FQGNSA. V was cut by 2 bases and J by 2 bases, with 10 bases left in between. Source: bone marrow, taken before or after starting hypomethylating agent treatment for myelodysplastic syndrome (not recorded which). V usage is TRBV7-2 and J usage is TRBJ1-5; D might be TRBD1 (5 bases). The sequence was collected from a human donor with myelodysplastic syndrome. CDR3 protein: CASSLRGVGNQPQHF. Here the CDR3 DNA reads TGTGCCAGCAGCTTACGGGGGGTAGGCAATCAGCCCCAGCATTTT. Variable domain in full (rest from reference TRBV7-2 and TRBJ1-5): GAGVSQSPSNKVTEKGKDVELRCDPISGHTALYWYRQSLGQGLEFLIYFQGNSAPDKSGLPSDRFSAERTGGSVSTLTIQRTQQEDSAVYLCASSLRGVGNQPQHFGDGTRLSIL.